This T cell receptor (beta chain) was found in a study of regulatory T cells in long-lasting Graves disease. About the study: Graves' patients diagnosed newly had used antithyroid drugs under 3 months.

Time point: newly diagnosed GD, antithyroid drugs for less than 3 months. Generation of the TCR library employed RNA extracted from PBMCs. EDTA tubes received roughly 10 milliliters of drawn peripheral blood. The table lists this clonotype with many counts. The antigen is unknown. Germline is not matched at one junction end, which may reflect a read error. Whole-study findings and limits: There was favoring of TRBV28, TRBJ1-2 and TRBJ2-5 in persistent disease.

Construction of TCR beta libraries relied on iRepertoire HTBI primers and on Arm-PCR targeting CDR3 regions. Original data processing: The identification of 60 or so TRBV and around 15 TRBJ segments was made across samples. TCRdb analysed the multiplex PCR reads with MiXCR anew, one entry per CDR3 protein. The V and J calls come from TCRdb's annotation, not from the publication. Altogether around 400,000 distinct CDR3 sequences are present, 15% to 17% being singletons, with the ten largest covering 22%. Looked up from germline, CDR1 is MNHEY and CDR2 is SMNVEV (reference sequence). There are 14 residues in the CDR3.

Source: peripheral blood mononuclear cells (PBMCs), taken at new diagnosis, from a patient treated with antithyroid drugs. This TCR came from a female donor with Graves disease. This chain connects TRBV27 to TRBJ2-7; D gene unclear. The CDR3 here is CASSLWPSSDEQYF. DNA of the CDR3: TGTGCCAGCAGTTTATGGCCGTCCTCCGACGAGCAGTACTTC.